This is a list of T cell receptor beta chains from one sample in a study of blood T cell repertoires in COVID-19. Assay: immunoSEQ multiplex PCR; the TCRdb copy retains only in-frame clones and omits some. This table holds around 250,000 clones, roughly 89% found once. Sequencing was performed on peripheral blood. These receptors were collected from a woman aged 30 to 39 with active or convalescent COVID-19. CDR3s include the opening cysteine and the closing phenylalanine or tryptophan.

TRBV18	TRBJ1-2	CASSPDRAAGYTF
TRBV5-6	TRBJ1-4	CASSRGQGTTNEKLFF
TRBV5-8	TRBJ1-6	CASSLTAGRFSPLHF
TRBV7-9	TRBJ1-2	CASSLVLQGGGNGYTF
TRBV4-2	TRBJ1-4	CASSQDKGAGGEKLFF
TRBV7-9	TRBJ2-2	CASSSPGQGNTGELFF
TRBV2	TRBJ1-4	CASRFDRGWEKLFF
TRBV6-5	TRBJ1-2	CASSYHSRDRGDGYTF
TRBV4-1	TRBJ2-7	CASSQSAGDLYEQYF
TRBV6-2/TRBV6-3	TRBJ2-7	CASSGQNVPYEQYF
TRBV7-2	TRBJ2-7	CASSFSGSGGYSYEQYF